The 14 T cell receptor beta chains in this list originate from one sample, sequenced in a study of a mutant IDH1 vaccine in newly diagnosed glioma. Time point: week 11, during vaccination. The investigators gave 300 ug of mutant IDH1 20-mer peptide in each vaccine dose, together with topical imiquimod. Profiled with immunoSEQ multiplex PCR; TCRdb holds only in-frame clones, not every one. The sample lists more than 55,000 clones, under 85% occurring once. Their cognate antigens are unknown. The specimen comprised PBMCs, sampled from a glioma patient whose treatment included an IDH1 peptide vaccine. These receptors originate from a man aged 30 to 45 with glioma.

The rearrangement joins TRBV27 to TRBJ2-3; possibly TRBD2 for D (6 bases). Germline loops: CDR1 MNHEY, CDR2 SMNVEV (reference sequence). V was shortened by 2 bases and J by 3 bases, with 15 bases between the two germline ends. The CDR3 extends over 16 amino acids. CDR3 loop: CASSLLSGELTDTQYF. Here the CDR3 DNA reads TGTGCCAGCAGTTTACTTTCGGGGGAGTTGACAGATACGCAGTATTTT.

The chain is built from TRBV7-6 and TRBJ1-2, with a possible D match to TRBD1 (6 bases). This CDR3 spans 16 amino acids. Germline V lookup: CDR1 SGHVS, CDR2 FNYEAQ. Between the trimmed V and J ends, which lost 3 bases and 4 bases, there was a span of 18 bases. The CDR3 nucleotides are TGTGCCAGCAGCTTTAACCTACAGGGTGAACTCTATGGCTACACCTTC. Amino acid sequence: CASSFNLQGELYGYTF.

CDR3 coding DNA: TGTGCCAGCAGCTTAGCGCCCGGGGCCGAGTACGGGGAGCTGTTTTTT. This translates into CASSLAPGAEYGELFF. V and J are TRBV7-6 and TRBJ2-2; tentatively, D is TRBD1 or TRBD2 (5 bases each). Germline V lookup: CDR1 SGHVS, CDR2 FNYEAQ. Trimming took 0 bases from V and 7 from J, leaving 15 bases between them. CDR3 size: 16 residues.

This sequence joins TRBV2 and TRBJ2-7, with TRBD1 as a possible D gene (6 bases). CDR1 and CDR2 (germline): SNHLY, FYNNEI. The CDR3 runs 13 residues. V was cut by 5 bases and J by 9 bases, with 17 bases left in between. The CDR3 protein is CASSQQTGAGQYF. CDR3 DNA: TGTGCCAGCAGTCAACAGACAGGTGCAGGGCAGTACTTC.

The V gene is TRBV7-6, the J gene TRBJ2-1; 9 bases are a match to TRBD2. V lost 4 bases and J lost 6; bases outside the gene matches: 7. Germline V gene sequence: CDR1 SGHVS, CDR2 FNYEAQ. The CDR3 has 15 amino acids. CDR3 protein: CASSSPSGEINEQFF. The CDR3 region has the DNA TGTGCCAGCAGCTCCCCTAGCGGGGAGATCAATGAGCAGTTCTTC. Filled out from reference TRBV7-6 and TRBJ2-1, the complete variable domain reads GAGVSQSPRYKVTKRGQDVALRCDPISGHVSLYWYRQALGQGPEFLTYFNYEAQQDKSGLPNDRFSAERPEGSISTLTIQRTEQRDSAMYRCASSSPSGEINEQFFGPGTRLTVL.

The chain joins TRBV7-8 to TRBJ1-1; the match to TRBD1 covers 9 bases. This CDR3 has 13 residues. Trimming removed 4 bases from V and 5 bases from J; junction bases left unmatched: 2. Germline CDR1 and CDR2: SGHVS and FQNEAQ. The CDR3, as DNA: TGTGCCAGCAGCTGGGACAGGGATACTGAAGCTTTCTTT. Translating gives CASSWDRDTEAFF.

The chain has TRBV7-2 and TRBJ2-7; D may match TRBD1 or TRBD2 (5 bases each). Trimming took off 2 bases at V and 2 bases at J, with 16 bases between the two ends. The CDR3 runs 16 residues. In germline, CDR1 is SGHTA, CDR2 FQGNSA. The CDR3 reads CASSLSWEWDPYEQYF. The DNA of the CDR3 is TGTGCCAGCAGCTTAAGTTGGGAGTGGGACCCCTACGAGCAGTACTTC.

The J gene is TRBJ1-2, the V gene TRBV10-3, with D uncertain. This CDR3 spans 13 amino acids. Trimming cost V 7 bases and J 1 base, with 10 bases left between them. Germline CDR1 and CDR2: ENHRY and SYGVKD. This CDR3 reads CAITGSHNYGYTF. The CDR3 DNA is TGTGCCATCACTGGGTCGCATAACTATGGCTACACCTTC.

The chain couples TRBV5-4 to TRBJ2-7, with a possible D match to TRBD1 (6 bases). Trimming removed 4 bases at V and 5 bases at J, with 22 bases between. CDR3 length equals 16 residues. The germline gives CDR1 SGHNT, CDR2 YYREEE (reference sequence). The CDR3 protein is CASSGWTVSGPNEQYF. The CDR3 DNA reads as TGTGCCAGCAGCGGATGGACAGTCAGTGGTCCTAACGAGCAGTACTTC.

The CDR3 DNA reads as TGTGCCATCAGTGGGACGGAAGGTTCCTACGAGCAGTACTTC. As protein: CAISGTEGSYEQYF. The genes are TRBV10-3 and TRBJ2-7, with D hard to call. This CDR3 spans 14 amino acids. V lost 4 bases and J 1 base, leaving 11 bases between the germline ends. Germline CDR1 ENHRY, CDR2 SYGVKD.

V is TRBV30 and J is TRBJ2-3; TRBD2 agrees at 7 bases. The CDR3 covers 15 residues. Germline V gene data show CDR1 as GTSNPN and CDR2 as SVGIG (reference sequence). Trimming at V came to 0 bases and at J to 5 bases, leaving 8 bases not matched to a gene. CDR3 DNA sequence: TGTGCCTGGAGTGTACGGGCGGGGGAGGTAGATACGCAGTATTTT. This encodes CAWSVRAGEVDTQYF.

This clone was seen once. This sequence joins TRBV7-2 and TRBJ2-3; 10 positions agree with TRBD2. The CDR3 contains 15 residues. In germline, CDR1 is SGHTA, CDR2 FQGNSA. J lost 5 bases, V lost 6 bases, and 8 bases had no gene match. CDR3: CASRASGGAGDTQYF. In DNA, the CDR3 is TGTGCCAGCAGGGCCAGCGGGGGGGCAGGAGATACGCAGTATTTT.

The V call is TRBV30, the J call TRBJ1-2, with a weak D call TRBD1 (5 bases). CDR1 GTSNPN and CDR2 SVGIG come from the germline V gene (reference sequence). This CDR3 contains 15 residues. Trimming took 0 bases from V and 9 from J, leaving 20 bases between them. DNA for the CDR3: TGTGCCTGGAGTGTGGGGGACCCGGATATTTTGAGCTACACCTTC. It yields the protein CAWSVGDPDILSYTF.

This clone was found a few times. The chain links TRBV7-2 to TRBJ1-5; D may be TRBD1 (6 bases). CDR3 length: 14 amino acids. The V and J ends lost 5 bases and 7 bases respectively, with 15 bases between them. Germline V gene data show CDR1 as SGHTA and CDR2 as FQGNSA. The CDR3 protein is CASSLRRGSQPQHF. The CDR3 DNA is TGTGCCAGCAGCCTGCGGAGGGGGTCCCAGCCCCAGCATTTT.